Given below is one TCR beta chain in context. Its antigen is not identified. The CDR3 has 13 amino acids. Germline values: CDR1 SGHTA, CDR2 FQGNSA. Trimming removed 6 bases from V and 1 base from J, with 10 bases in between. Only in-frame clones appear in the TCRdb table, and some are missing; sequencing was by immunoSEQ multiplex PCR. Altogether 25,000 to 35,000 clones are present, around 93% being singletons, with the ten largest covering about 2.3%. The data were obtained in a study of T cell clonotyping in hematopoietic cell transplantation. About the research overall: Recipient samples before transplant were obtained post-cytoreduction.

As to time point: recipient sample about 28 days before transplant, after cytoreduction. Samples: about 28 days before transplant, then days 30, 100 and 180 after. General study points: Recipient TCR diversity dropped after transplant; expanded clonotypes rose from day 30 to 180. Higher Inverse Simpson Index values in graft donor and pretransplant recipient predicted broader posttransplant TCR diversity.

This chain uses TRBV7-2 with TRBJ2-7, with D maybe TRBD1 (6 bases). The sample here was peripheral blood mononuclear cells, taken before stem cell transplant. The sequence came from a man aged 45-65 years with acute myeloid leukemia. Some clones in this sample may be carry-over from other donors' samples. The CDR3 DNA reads TGTGCCAGCAGTTTCACAGGGTCCTACGAGCAGTACTTC. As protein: CASSFTGSYEQYF.